A selection of T cell receptor beta chains follows, all from one sample in a study of shared clonotypes between healthy human individuals. Some clones are missing from TCRdb's copy, which holds only in-frame ones; the method was immunoSEQ multiplex PCR. The sample yields a few million clones, around 95% seen once. What was sequenced was naive CD4+ T cells sorted from blood. The origin of the receptors is a man between 18 and 35 years old in good health. The CDR3 runs from the conserved cysteine through the conserved F or W. The D gene is left open where the match is weak. The listing skips clone size in some rows; elsewhere it reads once, few, many or a size class.

J | D | V | size | CDR3 | DNA
TRBJ2-5 | . | TRBV5-4 | . | CASIRGGQGPGETQYF | TGTGCCAGCATCCGGGGGGGACAGGGCCCGGGAGAGACCCAGTACTTC
TRBJ2-5 | TRBD2 | TRBV5-4 | . | CASSFRGEETQYF | TGTGCCAGCAGCTTTCGGGGGGAAGAGACCCAGTACTTC
TRBJ2-3 | TRBD2 | TRBV7-9 | . | CASSPTLMLADSTDTQYF | TGTGCCAGCAGCCCCACCCTAATGCTAGCGGATAGTACAGATACGCAGTATTTT
TRBJ2-7 | TRBD1 | TRBV19 | . | CASSISTGKLSEQYF | TGTGCCAGTAGTATTTCGACAGGGAAATTATCCGAGCAGTACTTC
TRBJ2-7 | . | TRBV7-9 | . | CASSPQRAPYEQYF | TGTGCCAGCAGCCCTCAGAGGGCCCCCTACGAGCAGTACTTC
TRBJ1-2 | . | TRBV6-5 | few | CASSDLTGGGYTF | TGTGCCAGCAGTGACCTAACGGGAGGGGGCTACACCTTC
TRBJ2-3 | . | TRBV5-4 | . | CASSSTGEADTQYF | TGTGCCAGCAGCTCGACTGGGGAGGCGGATACGCAGTATTTT
TRBJ2-3 | . | TRBV4-3 | . | CASSRRVSDTQYF | TGCGCCAGCAGCCGGAGAGTTTCAGATACGCAGTATTTT
TRBJ1-5 | . | TRBV5-1 | . | CASSLESSNQPQHF | TGCGCCAGCAGCTTGGAGAGTTCCAATCAGCCCCAGCATTTT
TRBJ1-4 | . | TRBV10-2 | . | CASSESRGAFNEKLFF | TGCGCCAGCAGTGAGTCACGGGGGGCCTTCAATGAAAAACTGTTTTTT
TRBJ2-1 | TRBD2 | TRBV10-3 | . | CAISGWRTSEGNEQFF | TGTGCCATCAGTGGGTGGAGGACTAGCGAAGGCAATGAGCAGTTCTTC
TRBJ2-1 | . | TRBV5-1 | . | CASGKPSNEQFF | TGCGCCAGTGGCAAACCTAGCAATGAGCAGTTCTTC
TRBJ2-2 | . | TRBV5-1 | . | CASSSSGTFNTGELFF | TGCGCCAGCAGCAGCTCCGGGACCTTTAACACCGGGGAGCTGTTTTTT
TRBJ2-2 | . | TRBV18 | . | CASSPRQVSTGELFF | TGTGCCAGCTCACCACGGCAGGTTAGCACCGGGGAGCTGTTTTTT
TRBJ2-2 | TRBD2 | TRBV2 | . | CASSIAGVSTGELFF | TGTGCCAGCAGTATAGCGGGAGTGAGCACCGGGGAGCTGTTTTTT
TRBJ2-7 | . | TRBV30 | . | CAWSVVRGAEQYF | TGTGCCTGGAGTGTAGTCCGGGGCGCCGAGCAGTACTTC
TRBJ2-3 | TRBD1 | TRBV5-1 | . | CASSPGTGSTDTQYF | TGCGCCAGCAGCCCCGGGACAGGGAGCACAGATACGCAGTATTTT
TRBJ2-7 | TRBD2 | TRBV11-2 | . | CASSLLGGAEQYF | TGTGCCAGCAGCTTACTCGGGGGGGCCGAGCAGTACTTC
TRBJ2-3 | . | TRBV18 | . | CASSPRRVYTDTQYF | TGTGCCAGCTCTCCCAGGCGTGTCTACACAGATACGCAGTATTTT
TRBJ1-3 | . | TRBV6-5 | . | CASTPGRSGNTIYF | TGTGCCAGCACCCCCGGACGCTCTGGAAACACCATATATTTT
TRBJ1-4 | TRBD1 | TRBV6-5 | . | CASSYGQGSTNEKLFF | TGTGCCAGCAGTTATGGACAGGGGTCAACTAATGAAAAACTGTTTTTT
TRBJ2-3 | . | TRBV5-1 | . | CASSLTWGNTDTQYF | TGCGCCAGCAGCTTGACTTGGGGAAACACAGATACGCAGTATTTT
TRBJ2-5 | . | TRBV5-1 | . | CASSLNRGETQYF | TGCGCCAGCAGCTTGAATAGGGGAGAGACCCAGTACTTC
TRBJ2-7 | TRBD1 | TRBV18 | . | CASSPGQGPYEQYF | TGTGCCAGCTCACCTGGACAGGGTCCCTACGAGCAGTACTTC
TRBJ2-3 | TRBD2 | TRBV5-1 | . | CASSRPVGGDTQYF | TGCGCCAGCAGCCGTCCGGTCGGGGGGGATACGCAGTATTTT
TRBJ1-4 | TRBD1 | TRBV9 | . | CASSVGSGGAGNEKLFF | TGTGCCAGCAGCGTAGGGTCAGGGGGCGCGGGTAATGAAAAACTGTTTTTT
TRBJ1-4 | TRBD1 | TRBV18 | . | CASSPRGQGAINEKLFF | TGTGCCAGCTCACCACGGGGACAGGGGGCGATTAATGAAAAACTGTTTTTT